These 3 T cell receptor beta chains were all obtained from the same sample, sequenced in a study of shared clonotypes between healthy human individuals. Sequenced by immunoSEQ multiplex PCR; TCRdb stores in-frame clones only, minus some. The sample includes about 2.4 million clones, 93% of them seen just once. The sample was naive CD4+ T cells from PBMCs. Subset in this sample: CD45RA+ positively selected. Receptors were obtained from a young man in good health. Some clones in this sample may be carry-over from other donors' samples.

This clone was recorded a few times. The V gene is TRBV5-6, the J gene TRBJ2-6; the D gene could be TRBD1 or TRBD2 (6 bases each). Germline V gene sequence: CDR1 SGHDT, CDR2 YYEEEE. The CDR3 has 16 residues. The V end was cut by 3 bases, the J end by 5 bases, with 15 bases between. CDR3 sequence: CASSSGGGGWANVLTF. The CDR3 coding sequence is TGTGCCAGCAGCTCCGGGGGCGGAGGGTGGGCCAACGTCCTGACTTTC.

The chain joins TRBV18 to TRBJ1-2, with a tentative D call TRBD1 (6 bases). CDR1 KGHSH and CDR2 LQKENI come from the germline V gene. V dropped 2 bases and J dropped 6 bases, with 16 bases sitting between them. The CDR3 length is 15 residues. In nucleotides, the CDR3 is TGTGCCAGCTCACCAGCCGGGACACCGAACGATGGCTACACCTTC. Its translation is CASSPAGTPNDGYTF.

This chain's CDR3 is CSVEGQGQETQYF. CDR3 sequence (DNA): TGCAGCGTTGAGGGACAGGGGCAAGAGACCCAGTACTTC. This chain joins TRBV29-1 and TRBJ2-5; 10 bases align to TRBD1. The CDR3 length is 13 residues. Germline trimming cut 3 bases from V and 2 bases from J; bases unmatched to any gene: 0. Per germline, CDR1 SQVTM and CDR2 ANQGSEA. Using reference TRBV29-1 and TRBJ2-5 for the parts outside the CDR3, the full variable domain is SAVISQKPSRDICQRGTSLTIQCQVDSQVTMMFWYRQQPGQSLTLIATANQGSEATYESGFVIDKFPISRPNLTFSTLTVSNMSPEDSSIYLCSVEGQGQETQYFGPGTRLLVL.